This T cell receptor (beta chain) was sequenced during a study of beta chain features in type 1 diabetes. This clone occurred a few times. Trimming took 5 bases from V and 6 from J; bases not matched to a gene: 6. Germline lookup yields CDR1 SGHRS and CDR2 YFSETQ. This CDR3 is 13 amino acids long. The whole isolated RNA underwent reverse transcription, so sequencing captured expressed TCRB transcripts. The table came from immunoSEQ multiplex PCR; TCRdb's copy has only in-frame clones and leaves some out. The sample has a few hundred thousand clones; around 15% are singletons. What was sequenced was naive CD4+ T cells from blood. This sequence originates from a woman aged 18-29 years in good health. This chain uses TRBV5-1 with TRBJ1-1, with TRBD1 identical over 8 bases. The CDR3 DNA is TGCGCCAGCAGACAGGGGGAGGTGGCTGAAGCTTTCTTT. It specifies CASRQGEVAEAFF.